The 32 T cell receptor beta chains below all came from one sample that was sequenced in a study of blood T cell repertoires in COVID-19. Assay: immunoSEQ multiplex PCR; the TCRdb copy retains only in-frame clones and omits some. The sample shows some 260,000 clones, around 90% of them seen only once. The specimen was peripheral blood. Receptors originate from a woman aged 70-85 years with COVID-19, enrolled during active disease.

The chain carries TRBV4-1 and TRBJ1-5; TRBD1 might be the D (6 bases). Germline V gene data show CDR1 as MGHRA and CDR2 as YSYEKL. The CDR3 runs to 18 residues. V shed 1 base and J shed 1 base, with 17 bases lying between them. The CDR3 protein is CASSQVNFMGTSNQPQHF. The CDR3 DNA is TGCGCCAGCAGCCAAGTTAATTTTATGGGGACAAGCAATCAGCCCCAGCATTTT.

Turning to this clone: One end of the junction is discordant with germline, which a read error may explain. The genes are TRBV19 and TRBJ2-1, with 7 bases aligning to TRBD1. Germline CDR1 LNHDA, CDR2 SQIVND (reference sequence). This CDR3 is built from 13 residues. This CDR3 reads CASSIDRAGRRIF. The CDR3 DNA reads TGTGCCAGTAGTATTGACAGGGCCGGTAGGCGCATCTTC.

The J gene is TRBJ1-1, the V gene TRBV9, with D unclear. The CDR3 loop spans 14 amino acids. Trimming pared 0 bases from V and 2 bases from J, leaving 8 bases between. Looked up from germline, CDR1 is SGDLS and CDR2 is YYNGEE. CDR3: CASSVEHYNTEAFF. The CDR3, as DNA: TGTGCCAGCAGCGTAGAACACTACAACACTGAAGCTTTCTTT.

This clone showed up just a few times. The rearrangement joins TRBV4-1 to TRBJ2-7; D possibly corresponds to TRBD1 (6 bases). The CDR3 length is 13 residues. The V end was cut by 0 bases, the J end by 3 bases, with 6 bases between. Germline CDR1 is MGHRA and CDR2 is YSYEKL. The CDR3 DNA follows: TGCGCCAGCAGCCAAGAACAGGGCTACGAGCAGTACTTC. It specifies CASSQEQGYEQYF.

V and J are TRBV12-3 or TRBV12-4 and TRBJ2-5; D is unclear. The ends were cut back, 5 bases at V and 2 bases at J, with 6 bases in the middle. The CDR3 has 12 amino acids. Here the CDR3 reads CASSLTQETQYF. The CDR3 nucleotides are TGTGCCAGCAGTCTAACGCAAGAGACCCAGTACTTC.

CDR3 coding DNA: TGTGCCAGCAGCGCCCCCGACAGGGGAAACTATGGCTACACCTTC. This translates into CASSAPDRGNYGYTF. The chain links TRBV9 to TRBJ1-2, with 8 bases lining up with TRBD1. This CDR3 is built from 15 residues. The trim removed 3 bases at V and 2 bases at J, leaving 6 bases unmatched. Germline CDR1 and CDR2: SGDLS and YYNGEE.

The chain combines TRBV5-1 with TRBJ1-1, with a tentative D call TRBD1 (6 bases). The CDR3 runs 14 residues. V was pared by 4 bases and J by 1 base, with 11 bases between. The germline CDR1 and CDR2 sequences are SGHRS and YFSETQ. The CDR3 region is CASSPGQRNTEAFF. Written as DNA, the CDR3 is TGCGCCAGCAGCCCGGGACAACGGAACACTGAAGCTTTCTTT.

With regard to this clone: One junction end disagrees with the germline gene, perhaps due to a read error. The chain employs TRBV4-2 and TRBJ2-1, with 13 positions matching TRBD2. Germline lookup yields CDR1 LGHNA and CDR2 YNFKEQ. The length of the CDR3 is 16 residues. The CDR3 loop reads CASSQVKGLAGYEQFF. In nucleotides, the CDR3 is TGTGCCAGCAGCCAAGTGAAGGGACTAGCGGGATATGAACAGTTCTTC.

The genes are TRBV18 and TRBJ2-1, with 13 bases identical to TRBD2. V lost 2 bases, J lost 4 bases, and 5 bases stayed unmatched. CDR3 length equals 17 residues. Per the germline V gene, CDR1 is KGHSH and CDR2 is LQKENI. The CDR3 spells CASSPNSLAGGYNEQFF. The CDR3 DNA reads TGTGCCAGCTCACCAAACTCACTAGCGGGAGGGTACAATGAGCAGTTCTTC.

This clone was recorded a few times. J is TRBJ2-3 and V is TRBV4-1; possibly TRBD1 for D (6 bases). This CDR3 spans 15 amino acids. V was shortened by 4 bases and J by 1 base, with 12 bases between the two germline ends. Germline CDR1 MGHRA, CDR2 YSYEKL. DNA of the CDR3: TGCGCCAGCAGCCTTAGGACAGTGGGCACAGATACGCAGTATTTT. Translation: CASSLRTVGTDTQYF.

This clone was seen only once. The CDR3 DNA reads TGTGCCAGCAGCTGGGGGATAGCGGGTGAGGGTCAAGAGACCCAGTACTTC. It codes for CASSWGIAGEGQETQYF. This rearrangement joins TRBV11-3 to TRBJ2-5, with TRBD2 matching over 7 bases. The ends lost 4 bases at V and 2 bases at J; junction bases unmatched: 13. The CDR3 has 17 amino acids. Germline CDR1 reads SGHNT; CDR2 reads YENEEA.

The V call is TRBV29-1, the J call TRBJ2-1, with TRBD2 identical over 7 bases. The V segment lost 7 bases and the J segment 4 bases; nucleotides outside the gene matches: 16. Germline CDR1 SQVTM, CDR2 ANQGSEA. The CDR3 spans 16 residues. For the CDR3, the DNA is TGCAGCGATTCACTTGGGGTGCGGGAGCCGTACAATGAGCAGTTCTTC. Residues: CSDSLGVREPYNEQFF.

The V call is TRBV11-3, the J call TRBJ1-5; D is possibly TRBD1 (6 bases). Germline V CDR1 and CDR2: SGHNT, YENEEA. This CDR3 has 14 residues. The ends were cut back, 7 bases at V and 5 bases at J, with 15 bases in the middle. CDR3 DNA sequence: TGTGCCAGCAACTGGACAGACTTTTATCAGCCCCAGCATTTT. As protein: CASNWTDFYQPQHF.

This clone was seen only once. This chain joins TRBV19 and TRBJ2-1, with 11 bases matching TRBD2. The CDR3 runs to 16 residues. Germline CDR1 is LNHDA and CDR2 is SQIVND (reference sequence). With 3 bases clipped from V and 6 bases from J, the junction kept 7 bases outside the gene matches. CDR3 loop: CASSIVPGLAANEQFF. In DNA form, the CDR3 reads TGTGCCAGTAGTATTGTCCCGGGACTAGCGGCCAATGAGCAGTTCTTC.

This clone was picked up many times. This rearrangement joins TRBV6-2 or TRBV6-3 to TRBJ2-1, with D maybe TRBD2 (6 bases). This CDR3 region has 17 residues. The V end was cut by 6 bases, the J end by 8 bases, with 26 bases between. The germline V gene has CDR1 MNHEY and CDR2 SVGEGT. CDR3 nucleotide sequence: TGTGCCAGCAGCCCCCCTGGGGGGACCAACCTCAGGGATGAGCAGTTCTTC. This translates into CASSPPGGTNLRDEQFF.

V and J are TRBV24-1 and TRBJ1-4, with 7 bases fitting TRBD1. The germline gives CDR1 KGHDR, CDR2 SFDVKD. The CDR3 has 16 residues. V was pared by 1 base and J by 6 bases, with 7 bases of the junction left unmatched. The CDR3 DNA is TGTGCCACCAGTGATTTCTCCGGTACAGGGGATGAAAAACTGTTTTTT. Its translation: CATSDFSGTGDEKLFF.

The V and J genes are TRBV5-1 and TRBJ2-7; 7 nucleotides line up with TRBD1. Per the germline V gene, CDR1 is SGHRS and CDR2 is YFSETQ. Trimming removed 4 bases from V and 2 bases from J; junction bases left unmatched: 12. The CDR3 sequence is 16 residues long. This chain's CDR3 is CASSLGDRVGTYEQYF. DNA for the CDR3: TGCGCCAGCAGCCTAGGTGACAGGGTGGGGACCTACGAGCAGTACTTC. The full variable domain, its missing parts supplied by reference TRBV5-1 and TRBJ2-7, is KAGVTQTPRYLIKTRGQQVTLSCSPISGHRSVSWYQQTPGQGLQFLFEYFSETQRNKGNFPGRFSGRQFSNSRSEMNVSTLELGDSALYLCASSLGDRVGTYEQYFGPGTRLTVT.

The V call is TRBV6-5, the J call TRBJ1-3; 8 bases agree with TRBD1. J gave up 4 bases and V 6 bases, and 8 bases lay outside the gene matches. The CDR3 runs 15 residues. Germline CDR1 MNHEY, CDR2 SVGAGI. As DNA, the CDR3 is TGTGCCAGCAGGCTGCAGGGGGCGGAAGGAAACACCATATATTTT. It yields the protein CASRLQGAEGNTIYF.

This rearrangement joins TRBV19 to TRBJ1-5; D is uncertain. Trimming cost V 5 bases and J 4 bases, with 12 bases left between them. This CDR3 comprises 14 residues. The V gene's germline CDR1 is LNHDA and CDR2 SQIVND (reference sequence). CDR3 sequence: CASSPREGNQPQHF. The CDR3 region has the DNA TGTGCCAGTAGTCCCCGGGAGGGAAATCAGCCCCAGCATTTT.

This clone has at least ten counts. The chain is built from TRBV6-5 and TRBJ2-7; TRBD1 matches 8 bases. The V gene's germline CDR1 is MNHEY and CDR2 SVGAGI. The CDR3 is made up of 13 amino acids. V lost 9 bases to trimming and J lost 6 bases; unmatched junction nucleotides: 10. The CDR3 loop reads CASRATGAREQYF. The CDR3 nucleotides are TGTGCCAGTCGGGCGACAGGGGCTCGCGAGCAGTACTTC.

This clone appeared once. This CDR3 is CASSAGAGGTYEQYF. CDR3 nucleotides: TGTGCCAGCAGTGCGGGGGCAGGGGGAACCTACGAGCAGTACTTC. The gene calls are TRBV2 and TRBJ2-7; a weak D match, TRBD1 (7 bases). The germline V and J ends were trimmed by 4 bases and 2 bases, with 15 bases remaining between them. The germline gives CDR1 SNHLY, CDR2 FYNNEI. CDR3 size: 15 residues.

V is TRBV10-3 and J is TRBJ2-1, with D perhaps TRBD1 (5 bases). Germline values: CDR1 ENHRY, CDR2 SYGVKD. The CDR3 is made up of 15 amino acids. V was pared by 3 bases and J by 6 bases, with 15 bases between. This chain's CDR3 is CAISEGASQVNEQFF. CDR3 bases: TGTGCCATCAGTGAAGGGGCTAGTCAGGTCAATGAGCAGTTCTTC.

The gene calls are TRBV27 and TRBJ2-3; possible D gene TRBD2, 5 bases. The germline V gene has CDR1 MNHEY and CDR2 SMNVEV (reference sequence). CDR3 length: 17 residues. Trimming took 5 bases from V and 0 from J, leaving 18 bases between them. CDR3 nucleotide sequence: TGTGCCAGCAGTCCCCGAGTTGACTGGACTAGCACAGATACGCAGTATTTT. As protein: CASSPRVDWTSTDTQYF.

The V call is TRBV2, the J call TRBJ1-4, with TRBD1 identical over 9 bases. The V segment lost 5 bases and the J segment 3 bases; nucleotides outside the gene matches: 7. The CDR3 extends over 16 amino acids. Germline-derived CDR1 and CDR2 are SNHLY and FYNNEI. CDR3 bases: TGTGCCAGCAGTCAGGGGACAGGGAGGCCTAATGAAAAACTGTTTTTT. Translating it yields CASSQGTGRPNEKLFF.

This clone has just one count. V usage is TRBV28 and J usage is TRBJ2-2, with D possibly TRBD2 on 7 matching bases. This CDR3 has 15 residues. In germline, CDR1 is MDHEN, CDR2 SYDVKM. Between the trimmed V and J ends, which lost 6 bases and 5 bases, there was a span of 16 bases. The CDR3 region is CASSTRGRGTGELFF. The CDR3 DNA sequence: TGTGCCAGCAGCACTAGGGGGAGGGGAACCGGGGAGCTGTTTTTT. Variable domain in full (rest from reference TRBV28 and TRBJ2-2): DVKVTQSSRYLVKRTGEKVFLECVQDMDHENMFWYRQDPGLGLRLIYFSYDVKMKEKGDIPEGYSVSREKKERFSLILESASTNQTSMYLCASSTRGRGTGELFFGEGSRLTVL.

The chain combines TRBV6-2 or TRBV6-3 with TRBJ1-1; no clear D. V was pared by 0 bases and J by 1 base, with 12 bases between. This CDR3 comprises 16 residues. Germline CDR1 MNHEY, CDR2 SVGEGT. The CDR3 loop is CASSYSRVRQNTEAFF. CDR3 sequence (DNA): TGTGCCAGCAGTTACTCGCGTGTCAGACAGAACACTGAAGCTTTCTTT.

This rearrangement joins TRBV5-4 to TRBJ2-1; D is possibly TRBD1 (6 bases). Germline V CDR1 and CDR2: SGHNT, YYREEE (reference sequence). Trimming cost V 0 bases and J 7 bases, with 14 bases left between them. This CDR3 region has 15 residues. The CDR3 here is CASSLGQVGENEQFF. In DNA form, the CDR3 reads TGTGCCAGCAGCTTGGGACAGGTTGGAGAAAATGAGCAGTTCTTC. The variable domain in full, with the rest retrieved from reference TRBV5-4 and TRBJ2-1, is ETGVTQSPTHLIKTRGQQVTLRCSSQSGHNTVSWYQQALGQGPQFIFQYYREEENGRGNFPPRFSGLQFPNYSSELNVNALELDDSALYLCASSLGQVGENEQFFGPGTRLTVL.

This clone was detected only once. CDR3 in amino acids: CASRRLSNQPQHF. The CDR3 DNA reads TGTGCCAGCAGACGACTTAGTAATCAGCCCCAGCATTTT. This chain links TRBV6-5 with TRBJ1-5; D is ambiguous. This CDR3 is 13 amino acids long. The V end was cut by 6 bases, the J end by 4 bases, with 10 bases between. The V gene's germline CDR1 is MNHEY and CDR2 SVGAGI.

The chain carries TRBV6-1 and TRBJ2-5; TRBD2 might be the D (5 bases). Trimming removed 1 base from V and 5 bases from J, with 14 bases in between. CDR3 length: 15 residues. Germline V gene sequence: CDR1 MNHNS, CDR2 SASEGT. CDR3 DNA: TGTGCCAGCAGTGAAGGGGCCTATACGGGGGAGACCCAGTACTTC. Translation: CASSEGAYTGETQYF.

V usage is TRBV28 and J usage is TRBJ1-2, with a tentative D call TRBD1 (6 bases). The CDR3 consists of 14 residues. Germline V gene lookup returns CDR1 MDHEN and CDR2 SYDVKM. The V end lost 6 bases, the J end lost 7 bases, and 18 bases lay between the germline ends. CDR3 sequence: CASSNIQGSGGYTF. Here the CDR3 DNA reads TGTGCCAGCAGCAACATACAGGGATCGGGTGGCTACACCTTC.

This clone showed up just a few times. The chain employs TRBV18 and TRBJ1-1; TRBD1 might be the D (6 bases). Germline V gives CDR1 KGHSH, CDR2 LQKENI. The CDR3 is 14 amino acids. Trimming removed 6 bases at V and 5 bases at J, with 16 bases between. CDR3 in amino acids: CASSPGHQRTEAFF. The CDR3 DNA reads TGTGCCAGCTCTCCGGGACACCAGAGGACTGAAGCTTTCTTT.

The chain is built from TRBV6-2 or TRBV6-3 and TRBJ2-2, with 8 bases identical to TRBD1. Germline trimming cut 5 bases from V and 1 base from J; bases unmatched to any gene: 6. In germline, CDR1 is MNHEY, CDR2 SVGEGT. The CDR3 length is 16 residues. The CDR3 spells CASSKRTGKNTGELFF. CDR3 DNA: TGTGCCAGCAGTAAAAGGACAGGGAAGAACACCGGGGAGCTGTTTTTT.